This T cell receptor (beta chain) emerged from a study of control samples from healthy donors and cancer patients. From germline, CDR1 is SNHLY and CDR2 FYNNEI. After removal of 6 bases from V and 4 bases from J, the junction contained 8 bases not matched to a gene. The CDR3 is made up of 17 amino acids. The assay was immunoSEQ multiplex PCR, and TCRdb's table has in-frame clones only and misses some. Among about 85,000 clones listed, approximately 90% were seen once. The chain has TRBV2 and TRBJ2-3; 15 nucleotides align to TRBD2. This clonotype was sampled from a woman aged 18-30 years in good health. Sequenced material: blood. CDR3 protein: CASRTGTSGGWADTQYF. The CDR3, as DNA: TGTGCCAGCAGAACCGGGACTAGCGGGGGGTGGGCAGATACGCAGTATTTT.